The 11 T cell receptor beta chains reported below all come from one sample, sequenced in a study of blood T cells in healthy people across ages. A second roughly 6 to 12 cycle PCR used barcoded and J-beta primers. Each CDR3 protein gets one entry after TCRdb re-called the 5' RACE reads with MiXCR. Here the sample spans around 800,000 distinct CDR3 sequences, 20% to 30% being singletons. Another study also made use of these data, one on T cells of mothers and their children.

Sequencing was performed on blood. The receptors were gathered from a boy between 5 and 17 years old in good health.

The V and J genes are TRBV5-1 and TRBJ2-5, with D perhaps matching TRBD1 (6 bases). CDR3 length: 14 residues. V lost 4 bases to trimming and J lost 3 bases, with 13 bases between them. CDR1 and CDR2 (germline): SGHRS, YFSETQ. The DNA for the CDR3 is TGCGCCAGCAGCCCGGACAGTGCCAAAGAGACCCAGTACTTC. It yields the protein CASSPDSAKETQYF. The entire variable domain, with the rest obtained from reference TRBV5-1 and TRBJ2-5, is as follows: KAGVTQTPRYLIKTRGQQVTLSCSPISGHRSVSWYQQTPGQGLQFLFEYFSETQRNKGNFPGRFSGRQFSNSRSEMNVSTLELGDSALYLCASSPDSAKETQYFGPGTRLLVL.

This clonotype was detected only a few times. The CDR3 is CASSFSQGMVSNEKLFF. In nucleotides, the CDR3 is TGTGCCAGCAGCTTCTCGCAGGGAATGGTCAGCAATGAAAAACTGTTTTTT. This chain uses TRBV7-9 with TRBJ1-4, with D maybe TRBD1 (5 bases). The CDR3 has 17 amino acids. V gave up 3 bases and J gave up 5 bases, with 19 bases separating them. Germline V gene data show CDR1 as SEHNR and CDR2 as FQNEAQ (reference sequence). Full variable domain (rest looked up from reference TRBV7-9 and TRBJ1-4): DTGVSQNPRHKITKRGQNVTFRCDPISEHNRLYWYRQTLGQGPEFLTYFQNEAQLEKSRLLSDRFSAERPKGSFSTLEIQRTEQGDSAMYLCASSFSQGMVSNEKLFFGSGTQLSVL.

Notes on this clonotype: One end of the junction does not line up with germline, which may come from a read error. The chain employs TRBV28 and TRBJ1-1; D possibly corresponds to TRBD1 (6 bases). Germline V gene lookup returns CDR1 MDHEN and CDR2 SYDVKM. This CDR3 is 15 amino acids long. CDR3 sequence (DNA): TGTGCCAGCAGCAATCGTCCAGGGGTGAACACTGAAGCCTTCTTT. It yields the protein CASSNRPGVNTEAFF.

This clonotype was counted between two and nine times. This rearrangement joins TRBV6-1 to TRBJ2-7; D uncertain. Trimming shortened V by 3 bases and J by 2 bases, and 8 bases separated the two germline ends. The CDR3 runs to 13 residues. Germline V gives CDR1 MNHNS, CDR2 SASEGT. CDR3 nucleotides: TGTGCCAGCAGTGAGGGCGGTACCTACGAGCAGTACTTC. It translates to CASSEGGTYEQYF.

This clonotype appeared a few times. The rearrangement uses TRBV10-3 and TRBJ1-1; D remains ambiguous. The CDR3 has 14 amino acids. The V end lost 6 bases, the J end lost 7 bases, and 18 bases lay between the germline ends. Germline V gives CDR1 ENHRY, CDR2 SYGVKD. CDR3 bases: TGTGCCATCAGGGGCAGCCCTGAGTCAAGTGAAGCTTTCTTT. Its translation is CAIRGSPESSEAFF.

Only a few counts were recorded for this clonotype. The chain employs TRBV14 and TRBJ1-1; a possible D gene is TRBD1 (5 bases). The V end was cut by 9 bases, the J end by 5 bases, with 13 bases between. Germline CDR1 is SGHDN and CDR2 is FVKESK. The CDR3 has 12 amino acids. The chain's CDR3 is CASPGGVTEAFF. CDR3 coding DNA: TGTGCCAGTCCCGGAGGGGTGACTGAAGCTTTCTTT.

This clonotype showed up many times. This chain joins TRBV24-1 and TRBJ2-2; 11 nucleotides align to TRBD2. Germline CDR1 is KGHDR and CDR2 is SFDVKD. The J segment lost 0 bases and the V segment lost 7 bases, leaving 3 bases of the junction unmatched. This CDR3 has 16 amino acids. Written as DNA, the CDR3 is TGTGCCACCAGCACTAGCGGGGGATCGAACACCGGGGAGCTGTTTTTT. It yields the protein CATSTSGGSNTGELFF.

This clonotype showed up just a few times. The chain has TRBV28 and TRBJ2-1; 12 nucleotides agree with TRBD2. The CDR3 runs to 15 residues. After removal of 6 bases from V and 7 bases from J, the junction contained 7 bases not matched to a gene. Per germline, CDR1 MDHEN and CDR2 SYDVKM. CDR3 nucleotide sequence: TGTGCCAGCAGCTCTAGCGGGGGGGCTGATAATGAGCAGTTCTTC. Translating gives CASSSSGGADNEQFF.

This clonotype was observed a handful of times. The chain joins TRBV6-5 to TRBJ1-2; D is unresolved. This CDR3 is 15 amino acids long. CDR1 is MNHEY, CDR2 SVGAGI, per germline. V lost 5 bases and J lost 0, with 13 bases in between. The CDR3 region is CASSPGLTANYGYTF. DNA of the CDR3: TGTGCCAGCAGTCCGGGTTTAACGGCTAACTATGGCTACACCTTC.

V usage is TRBV28 and J usage is TRBJ2-7; 7 nucleotides match TRBD1. Germline CDR1 is MDHEN and CDR2 is SYDVKM. Trimming removed 6 bases from V and 0 bases from J; junction bases left unmatched: 8. The CDR3 runs to 15 residues. CDR3 loop: CASSPTGVNSYEQYF. The DNA for the CDR3 is TGTGCCAGCAGCCCAACAGGGGTCAACTCCTACGAGCAGTACTTC.

The chain links TRBV18 to TRBJ2-7, with 14 positions matching TRBD2. Germline V gene data show CDR1 as KGHSH and CDR2 as LQKENI. This CDR3 spans 19 amino acids. Trimming cost V 1 base and J 0 bases; bases outside gene matches: 8. The DNA of the CDR3 is TGTGCCAGCTCACCACAGGGACTAGCGGGGGCCGCTCCCTCCTACGAGCAGTACTTC. It translates to CASSPQGLAGAAPSYEQYF.